The clone carrying this T cell receptor beta chain is labeled medium-sized. As yet, its antigen is unknown. The CDR3 runs to 17 residues. Trimming at V came to 5 bases and at J to 1 base, leaving 6 bases not matched to a gene. Germline assignment: CDR1 SGHVS and CDR2 FNYEAQ. This specimen comes from a study of molecular identifiers for immune sequencing clone quantification. Study results and caveats: Detection of one spiked Jurkat cell's TCR RNA reportedly worked in one million naive cells.

Between roughly 19,000 and 1,100,000 sorted cells, with 10%, 30% or 50% RNA, yielded naive CD8 libraries. Using a CD8+CD4-CCR7+CD45RA+ phenotype, naive CD8 T cells were sorted. Methods described previously, with TCR primers listed, were used for bulk TCR libraries. TCRdb ran MiXCR on the PCR reads and lists one entry per CDR3 protein. This sample has more than 6,000 distinct CDR3 sequences, with about 16% found just once. The origin of this receptor is a human donor in good health. Some libraries in this study had Jurkat cell RNA spiked in. The V call is TRBV7-6, the J call TRBJ2-7; 15 nucleotides align to TRBD2. What was sequenced was naive CD8+ T cells from blood, with Jurkat cell RNA spiked in. The subset was: FACS-sorted CD8+CD4-CCR7+CD45RA+ naive T cells. The CDR3 protein is CASSPGTSGGLSYEQYF. The CDR3 DNA is TGTGCCAGCAGCCCCGGGACTAGCGGGGGGCTTTCCTACGAGCAGTACTTC.